The TCR beta chain under discussion was sequenced for a study of cytomegalovirus exposure and HLA in healthy donors. The primer mix had 60 Vbeta and 13 Jbeta primers. The protocol was immunoSEQ multiplex PCR, while the TCRdb copy is restricted to in-frame clones and leaves out a portion. Of under 110,000 clones listed, around 82% are singletons. Note on this clone: Antigen unknown.

Study observations and caveats: Several of the most significant clusters appeared linked to common viral pathogens, based on a later analysis. It has been reported that TCR beta sequences accurately predicted the HLA-A and HLA-B alleles of most subjects. CMV antigen specificity of three CMV-associated chains was confirmed in vitro.

Unrecorded immune exposure was likely among donors, who were nominally healthy when sampled. With 7 bases clipped from V and 4 bases from J, the junction kept 8 bases outside the gene matches. CDR3 length: 14 residues. Germline V gene lookup returns CDR1 MDHEN and CDR2 SYDVKM. The TCR sequence derives from a man in his forties or fifties in good health and CMV-seronegative. The chain recombines TRBV28 with TRBJ2-7; 9 bases are a match to TRBD2. Input material: PBMCs. CDR3 residues: CASKGGGARYEQYF. CDR3 DNA sequence: TGTGCCAGCAAAGGCGGGGGGGCCCGGTACGAGCAGTACTTC.